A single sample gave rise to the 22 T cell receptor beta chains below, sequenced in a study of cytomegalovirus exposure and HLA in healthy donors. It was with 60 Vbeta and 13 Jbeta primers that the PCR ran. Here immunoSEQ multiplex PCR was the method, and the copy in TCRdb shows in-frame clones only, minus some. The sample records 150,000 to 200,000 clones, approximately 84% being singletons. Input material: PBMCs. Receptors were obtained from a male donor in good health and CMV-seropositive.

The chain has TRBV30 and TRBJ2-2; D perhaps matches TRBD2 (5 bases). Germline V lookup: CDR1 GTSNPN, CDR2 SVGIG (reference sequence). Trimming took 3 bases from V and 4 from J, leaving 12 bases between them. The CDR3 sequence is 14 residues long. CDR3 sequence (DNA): TGTGCCTGGAGCTCTGGACTCACCACCGGGGAGCTGTTTTTT. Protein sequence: CAWSSGLTTGELFF.

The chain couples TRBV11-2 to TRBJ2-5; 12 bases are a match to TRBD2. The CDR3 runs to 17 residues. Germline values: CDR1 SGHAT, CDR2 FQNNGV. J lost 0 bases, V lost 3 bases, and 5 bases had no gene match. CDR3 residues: CASSFASGRAYQETQYF. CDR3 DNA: TGTGCCAGCAGCTTTGCTAGCGGGAGGGCTTACCAAGAGACCCAGTACTTC.

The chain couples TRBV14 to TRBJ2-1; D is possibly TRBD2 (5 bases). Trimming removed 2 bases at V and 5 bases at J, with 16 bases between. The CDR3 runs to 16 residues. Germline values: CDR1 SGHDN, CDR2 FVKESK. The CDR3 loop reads CASSQIGVAIHNEQFF. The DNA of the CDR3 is TGTGCCAGCAGCCAAATTGGAGTAGCGATCCACAATGAGCAGTTCTTC.

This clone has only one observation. The CDR3 is CASSPWTGERAFF. The CDR3 nucleotides are TGTGCCAGCAGCCCATGGACAGGGGAGAGGGCTTTCTTT. The chain couples TRBV9 to TRBJ1-1; 9 bases are shared with TRBD1. Germline trimming cut 4 bases from V and 11 bases from J; bases unmatched to any gene: 9. Germline V lookup: CDR1 SGDLS, CDR2 YYNGEE. The CDR3 runs 13 residues.

CDR3 nucleotide sequence: TGTGCCAGCAGCCGGGGAAGCGGTTGGGAGACCCAGTACTTC. It yields the protein CASSRGSGWETQYF. V gene TRBV28 combines with J gene TRBJ2-5, with D perhaps TRBD2 (5 bases). V was clipped by 6 bases and J by 5 bases, with 16 bases between them. This CDR3 has 14 amino acids. Germline CDR1 is MDHEN and CDR2 is SYDVKM.

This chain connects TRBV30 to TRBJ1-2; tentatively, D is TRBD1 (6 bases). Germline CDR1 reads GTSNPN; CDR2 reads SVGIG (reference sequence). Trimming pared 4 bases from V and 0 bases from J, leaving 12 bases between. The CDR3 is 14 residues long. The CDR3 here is CAWNRVPSNYGYTF. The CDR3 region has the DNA TGTGCCTGGAACAGGGTCCCTTCTAACTATGGCTACACCTTC.

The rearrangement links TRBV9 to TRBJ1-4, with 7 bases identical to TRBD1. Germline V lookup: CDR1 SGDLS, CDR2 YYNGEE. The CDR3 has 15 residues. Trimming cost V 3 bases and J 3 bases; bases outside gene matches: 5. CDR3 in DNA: TGTGCCAGCAGCGCTTACAGGGGCCCTAATGAAAAACTGTTTTTT. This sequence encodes CASSAYRGPNEKLFF.

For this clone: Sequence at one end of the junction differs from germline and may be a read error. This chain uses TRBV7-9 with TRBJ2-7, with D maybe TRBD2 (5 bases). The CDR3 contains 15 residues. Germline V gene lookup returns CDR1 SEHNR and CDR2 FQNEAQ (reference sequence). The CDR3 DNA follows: TGTTCCAGCAGCTCCGGAAGGGAGAGGTCCTACGAGCAGTACTTC. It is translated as CSSSSGRERSYEQYF.

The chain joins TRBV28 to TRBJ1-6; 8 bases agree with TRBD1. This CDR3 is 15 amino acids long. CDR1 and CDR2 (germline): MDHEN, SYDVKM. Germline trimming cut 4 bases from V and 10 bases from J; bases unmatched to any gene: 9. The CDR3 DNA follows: TGTGCCAGCAGTTCAGTGGACAGGGTGGGGTCACCCCTCCACTTT. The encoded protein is CASSSVDRVGSPLHF.

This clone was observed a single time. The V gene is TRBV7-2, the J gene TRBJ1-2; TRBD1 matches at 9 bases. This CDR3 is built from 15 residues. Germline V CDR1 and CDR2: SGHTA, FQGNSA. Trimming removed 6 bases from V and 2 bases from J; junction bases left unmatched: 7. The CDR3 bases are TGTGCCAGCAGTCCCGGACAGGGGCAGAACTATGGCTACACCTTC. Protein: CASSPGQGQNYGYTF.

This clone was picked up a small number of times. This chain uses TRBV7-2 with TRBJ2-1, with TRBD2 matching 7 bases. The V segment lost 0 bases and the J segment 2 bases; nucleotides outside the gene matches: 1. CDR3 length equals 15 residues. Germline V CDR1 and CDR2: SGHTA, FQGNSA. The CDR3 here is CASSLAGGTYNEQFF. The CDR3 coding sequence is TGTGCCAGCAGCTTAGCGGGAGGGACCTACAATGAGCAGTTCTTC.

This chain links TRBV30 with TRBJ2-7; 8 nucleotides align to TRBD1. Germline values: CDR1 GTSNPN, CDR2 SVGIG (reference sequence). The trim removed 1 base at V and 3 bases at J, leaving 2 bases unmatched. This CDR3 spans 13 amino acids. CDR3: CAWSGGQDYEQYF. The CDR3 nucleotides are TGTGCCTGGAGTGGGGGACAGGACTACGAGCAGTACTTC.

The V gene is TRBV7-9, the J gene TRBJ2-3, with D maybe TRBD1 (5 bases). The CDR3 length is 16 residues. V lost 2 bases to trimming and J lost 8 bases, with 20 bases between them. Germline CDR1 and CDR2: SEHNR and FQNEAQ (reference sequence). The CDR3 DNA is TGTGCCAGCAGCTTATGGCAGGGTATGTCAGACGGTACGCAGTATTTT. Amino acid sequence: CASSLWQGMSDGTQYF.

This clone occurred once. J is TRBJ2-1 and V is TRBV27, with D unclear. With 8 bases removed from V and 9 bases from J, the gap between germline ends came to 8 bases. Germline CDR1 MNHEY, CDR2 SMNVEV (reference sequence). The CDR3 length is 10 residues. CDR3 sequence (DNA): TGTGCCAGCGGGCTGGGTGAGCAGTTCTTC. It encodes CASGLGEQFF.

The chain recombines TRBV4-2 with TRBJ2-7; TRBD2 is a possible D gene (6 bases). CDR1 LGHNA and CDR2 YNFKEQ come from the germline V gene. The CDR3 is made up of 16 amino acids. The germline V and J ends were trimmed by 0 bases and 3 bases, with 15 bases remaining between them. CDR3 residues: CASSQDLAGGNYEQYF. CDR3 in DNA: TGTGCCAGCAGCCAAGATTTGGCCGGAGGGAACTACGAGCAGTACTTC.

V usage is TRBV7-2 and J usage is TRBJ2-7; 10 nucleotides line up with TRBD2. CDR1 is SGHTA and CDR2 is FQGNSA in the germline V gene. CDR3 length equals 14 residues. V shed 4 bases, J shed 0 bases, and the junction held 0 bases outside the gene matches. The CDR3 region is CASSWTSGSYEQYF. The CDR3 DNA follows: TGTGCCAGCAGCTGGACTAGCGGCTCCTACGAGCAGTACTTC. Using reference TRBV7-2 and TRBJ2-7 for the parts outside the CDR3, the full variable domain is GAGVSQSPSNKVTEKGKDVELRCDPISGHTALYWYRQSLGQGLEFLIYFQGNSAPDKSGLPSDRFSAERTGGSVSTLTIQRTQQEDSAVYLCASSWTSGSYEQYFGPGTRLTVT.

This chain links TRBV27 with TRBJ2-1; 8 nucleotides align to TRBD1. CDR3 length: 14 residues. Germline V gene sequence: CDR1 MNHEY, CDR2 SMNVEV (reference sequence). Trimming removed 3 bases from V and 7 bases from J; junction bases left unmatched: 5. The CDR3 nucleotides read TGTGCCAGCAGTTTGGGACAGGCCGTGAATGAGCAGTTCTTC. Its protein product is CASSLGQAVNEQFF.

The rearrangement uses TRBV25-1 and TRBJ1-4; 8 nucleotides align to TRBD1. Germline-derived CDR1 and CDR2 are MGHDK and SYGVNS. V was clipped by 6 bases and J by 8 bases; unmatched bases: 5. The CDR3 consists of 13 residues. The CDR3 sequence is CASRGQGQEKLFF. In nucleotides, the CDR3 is TGTGCCAGCAGAGGACAGGGCCAGGAAAAACTGTTTTTT.

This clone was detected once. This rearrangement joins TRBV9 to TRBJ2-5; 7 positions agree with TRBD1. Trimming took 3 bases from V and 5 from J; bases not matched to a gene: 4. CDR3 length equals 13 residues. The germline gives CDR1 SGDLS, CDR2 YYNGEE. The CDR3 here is CASSATGPETQYF. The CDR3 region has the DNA TGTGCCAGCAGCGCGACAGGGCCGGAGACCCAGTACTTC.

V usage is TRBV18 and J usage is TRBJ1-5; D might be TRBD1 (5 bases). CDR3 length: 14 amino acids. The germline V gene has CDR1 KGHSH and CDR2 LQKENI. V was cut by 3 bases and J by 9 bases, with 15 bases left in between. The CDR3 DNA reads TGTGCCAGCTCACCGGCGGATACCCAGGGGCCCCAGCATTTT. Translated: CASSPADTQGPQHF.

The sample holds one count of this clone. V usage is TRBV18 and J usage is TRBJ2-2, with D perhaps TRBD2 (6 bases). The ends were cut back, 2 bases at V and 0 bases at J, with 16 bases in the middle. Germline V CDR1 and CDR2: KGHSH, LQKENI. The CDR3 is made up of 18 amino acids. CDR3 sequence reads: CASSPREAGGSNTGELFF. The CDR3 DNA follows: TGTGCCAGCTCACCAAGGGAAGCGGGCGGTTCGAACACCGGGGAGCTGTTTTTT.

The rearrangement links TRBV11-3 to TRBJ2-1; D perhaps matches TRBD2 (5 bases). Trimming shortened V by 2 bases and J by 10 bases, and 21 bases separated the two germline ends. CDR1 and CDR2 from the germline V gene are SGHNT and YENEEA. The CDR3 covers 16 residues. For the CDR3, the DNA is TGTGCCAGCAGCTTAAACCCCTGGACTGGCTCTGGGGAGCAGTTCTTC. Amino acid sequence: CASSLNPWTGSGEQFF. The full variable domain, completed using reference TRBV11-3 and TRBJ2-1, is EAGVVQSPRYKIIEKKQPVAFWCNPISGHNTLYWYLQNLGQGPELLIRYENEEAVDDSQLPKDRFSAERLKGVDSTLKIQPAELGDSAVYLCASSLNPWTGSGEQFFGPGTRLTVL.